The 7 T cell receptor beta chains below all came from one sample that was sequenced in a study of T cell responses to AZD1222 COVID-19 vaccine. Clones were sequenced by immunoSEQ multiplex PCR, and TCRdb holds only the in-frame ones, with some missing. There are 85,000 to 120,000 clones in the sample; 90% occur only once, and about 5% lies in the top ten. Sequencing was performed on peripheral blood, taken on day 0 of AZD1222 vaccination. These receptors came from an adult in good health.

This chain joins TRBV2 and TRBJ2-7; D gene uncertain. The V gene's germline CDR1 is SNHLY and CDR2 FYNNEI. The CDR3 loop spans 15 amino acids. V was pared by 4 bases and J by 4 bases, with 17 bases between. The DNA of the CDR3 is TGTGCCAGCAGTGTGACCGGGTTGGGGAATTACGAGCAGTACTTC. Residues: CASSVTGLGNYEQYF.

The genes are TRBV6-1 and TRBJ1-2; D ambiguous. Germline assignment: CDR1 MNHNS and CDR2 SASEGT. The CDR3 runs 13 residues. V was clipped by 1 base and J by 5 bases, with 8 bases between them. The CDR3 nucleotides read TGTGCCAGCAGTGAAGGGCAGTGGTATGGCTACACCTTC. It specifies CASSEGQWYGYTF.

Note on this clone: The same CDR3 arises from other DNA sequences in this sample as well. The chain's CDR3 is CASSFRGEQFF. The CDR3 nucleotides read TGTGCCAGCAGCTTCCGTGGTGAGCAGTTCTTC. The genes are TRBV5-4 and TRBJ2-1, with D unresolved. The V end was cut by 2 bases, the J end by 9 bases, with 6 bases between. This CDR3 contains 11 residues. Germline lookup yields CDR1 SGHNT and CDR2 YYREEE (reference sequence).

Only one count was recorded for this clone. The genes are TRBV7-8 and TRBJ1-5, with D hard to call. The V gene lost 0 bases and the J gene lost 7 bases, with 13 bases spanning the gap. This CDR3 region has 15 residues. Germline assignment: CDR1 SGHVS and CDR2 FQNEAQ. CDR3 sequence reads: CASSLAGSRGQPQHF. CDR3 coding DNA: TGTGCCAGCAGCTTAGCGGGCAGCCGTGGCCAGCCCCAGCATTTT.

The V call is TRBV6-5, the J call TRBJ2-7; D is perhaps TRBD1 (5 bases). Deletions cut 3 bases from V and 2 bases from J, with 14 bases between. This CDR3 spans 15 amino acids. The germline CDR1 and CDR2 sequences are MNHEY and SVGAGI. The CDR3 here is CASSYDTQGTYEQYF. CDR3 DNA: TGTGCCAGCAGTTATGATACTCAGGGAACCTACGAGCAGTACTTC.

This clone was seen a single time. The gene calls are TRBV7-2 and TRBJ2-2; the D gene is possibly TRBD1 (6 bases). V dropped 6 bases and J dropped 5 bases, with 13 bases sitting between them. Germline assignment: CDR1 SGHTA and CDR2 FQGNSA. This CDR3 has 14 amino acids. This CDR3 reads CASSPTGSTGELFF. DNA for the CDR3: TGTGCCAGCAGTCCTACAGGGAGTACCGGGGAGCTGTTTTTT.

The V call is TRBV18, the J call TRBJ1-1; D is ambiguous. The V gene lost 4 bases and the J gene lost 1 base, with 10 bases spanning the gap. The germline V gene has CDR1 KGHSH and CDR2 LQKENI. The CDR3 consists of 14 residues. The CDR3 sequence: CASSQAEGNTEAFF. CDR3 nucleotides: TGTGCCAGCTCACAGGCAGAGGGGAACACTGAAGCTTTCTTT.